What follows is one TCR beta chain and its context. The sample comes from a study of T cells after yellow fever vaccination. TCRdb ran MiXCR on the 5' RACE reads and lists one entry per CDR3 protein. The table shows about 430,000 distinct CDR3 sequences, with around 20% occurring only once. The V gene lost 1 base and the J gene lost 5 bases, with 14 bases spanning the gap. Germline V CDR1 and CDR2: SGHTA, FQGNSA. There are 15 residues in the CDR3. Sample: PBMCs, taken before the yellow fever booster vaccination. The source of this sequence is a man aged 18-30 years who received the YFV17D yellow fever vaccine. The V and J genes are TRBV7-2 and TRBJ2-5, with D perhaps being TRBD1 or TRBD2 (5 bases each). CDR3 loop: CASSLVFGDEETQYF. The CDR3 DNA follows: TGTGCCAGCAGCTTAGTTTTCGGGGACGAGGAGACCCAGTACTTC.